These T cell receptor beta chains were read from a single sample in a study of CD8+ T cells in alopecia areata. Clones were read by immunoSEQ multiplex PCR, and TCRdb kept only the in-frame ones, dropping some. The repertoire holds around 200,000 clones, with roughly 61% as singletons. Sequenced here: CD8+ T cells sorted from blood, sampled at week 24, from a patient treated with tofacitinib. All receptors derive from a human donor with alopecia areata. CDR3s include the opening cysteine and the closing phenylalanine or tryptophan. The D gene is left open where the match is weak. Rows give clone size only sometimes, using once, few, many, or a class for an expanded clone.

j_call v_call clone_size d_call cdr3_aa cdr3_nt
TRBJ1-4 TRBV14 - - CASSQVGKLFF TGTGCCAGCAGCCAAGTTGGGAAACTGTTTTTT
TRBJ2-4 TRBV5-1 - - CASSGQGGLAKNIQYF TGCGCCAGCAGCGGGCAGGGCGGTCTAGCCAAAAACATTCAGTACTTC
TRBJ2-3 TRBV30 - TRBD2 CAWSVGSGGTDTQYF TGTGCCTGGAGTGTAGGTAGCGGGGGCACAGATACGCAGTATTTT
TRBJ1-2 TRBV5-4 - - CASSSLGRNYGYTF TGTGCCAGCAGCTCCCTGGGGAGGAACTATGGCTACACCTTC
TRBJ2-3 TRBV5-6 few TRBD1 CASSTDRAADTQYF TGTGCCAGCAGCACGGACAGGGCCGCAGATACGCAGTATTTT
TRBJ2-5 TRBV11-2 - TRBD2 CASSLGLAGTPQETQYF TGTGCCAGCAGCTTAGGACTAGCGGGGACACCGCAAGAGACCCAGTACTTC
TRBJ1-1 TRBV27 - - CASSLSKYRTEAFF TGTGCCAGCAGTTTATCGAAATATAGGACTGAAGCTTTCTTT
TRBJ2-3 TRBV6-1 - TRBD2 CASRRLADTQYF TGTGCCAGCAGGAGACTAGCGGATACGCAGTATTTT
TRBJ1-2 TRBV14 - - CASSQAGSNYGYTF TGTGCCAGCAGCCAAGCGGGCAGTAACTATGGCTACACCTTC
TRBJ2-1 TRBV5-6 - - CASSVGRGNEQFF TGTGCCAGCAGCGTAGGCAGGGGTAATGAGCAGTTCTTC
TRBJ2-5 TRBV6-5 once TRBD2 CASSPQSGGQETQYF TGTGCCAGCAGTCCCCAGTCGGGGGGGCAAGAGACCCAGTACTTC
TRBJ2-5 TRBV30 - - CAWAGTEETQETQYF TGTGCCTGGGCGGGGACCGAAGAAACACAAGAGACCCAGTACTTC
TRBJ1-1 TRBV9 - - CASSVVETEAFF TGTGCCAGCAGCGTAGTTGAGACTGAAGCTTTCTTT
TRBJ2-3 TRBV5-1 few - CASSHPEPRDGDRPYF TGCGCCAGCAGCCACCCCGAGCCTAGGGACGGGGATAGGCCGTATTTT
TRBJ1-1 TRBV23-1 few - CASSQSRAARVNTEAFF TGCGCCAGCAGTCAATCACGTGCGGCGCGCGTGAACACTGAAGCTTTCTTT
TRBJ1-3 TRBV30 few - CAWSVWAGAFQDRNTIYF TGTGCCTGGAGTGTTTGGGCAGGAGCTTTTCAGGATAGAAACACCATATATTTT
TRBJ2-7 TRBV5-1 - - CASSLDQGPSYEQYF TGCGCCAGCAGCTTGGATCAGGGACCGTCCTACGAGCAGTACTTC
TRBJ2-5 TRBV5-6 - - CASSGGLKERETQYF TGTGCCAGCAGCGGGGGCCTAAAGGAGCGAGAGACCCAGTACTTC
TRBJ1-2 TRBV5-1 few - CASSPETGFYGYTF TGCGCCAGCAGCCCCGAAACAGGATTCTATGGCTACACCTTC
TRBJ2-1 TRBV7-9 - - CASSFVRGEQFF TGTGCCAGCAGCTTCGTGAGGGGTGAGCAGTTCTTC
TRBJ1-6 TRBV27 - - CASSTKGGGISPLHF TGTGCCAGCAGCACAAAGGGGGGAGGAATTTCACCCCTCCACTTT